The rows below give T cell receptor beta chains drawn from one sample of a study of tumor T cells in aggressive B-cell lymphoma. Some clones are missing from TCRdb's copy, which holds only in-frame ones; the method was immunoSEQ multiplex PCR. The sample consists of roughly 1,200 clones, around 86% of them appearing once. Source material: tumor tissue. Receptors originate from an adult with diffuse large B cell lymphoma. Both conserved end residues are part of each CDR3. A D gene is named only where the DNA matches it firmly. Expanded clones are given a class, and other clones once, few, many or no size at all.

d_gene: TRBD2; j_gene: TRBJ2-1; v_gene: TRBV5-1; abundance: NA; CDR3aa: CASSSRTSLRDEQFF; CDR3nt: TGCGCCAGCAGTTCCCGGACTAGCCTTAGAGATGAGCAGTTCTTC
d_gene: NA; j_gene: TRBJ2-2; v_gene: TRBV28; abundance: NA; CDR3aa: CASSPVWSGELFF; CDR3nt: TGTGCCAGCAGCCCAGTCTGGTCCGGGGAGCTGTTTTTT
d_gene: TRBD2; j_gene: TRBJ2-7; v_gene: TRBV5-1; abundance: NA; CDR3aa: CASSFDSGVYEQYF; CDR3nt: TGCGCCAGCAGCTTCGATAGCGGGGTCTACGAGCAGTACTTC
d_gene: NA; j_gene: TRBJ1-1; v_gene: TRBV2; abundance: NA; CDR3aa: CASSEREGGTEAFF; CDR3nt: TGTGCCAGCAGTGAACGTGAGGGGGGGACTGAAGCTTTCTTT
d_gene: TRBD1; j_gene: TRBJ2-1; v_gene: TRBV4-3; abundance: NA; CDR3aa: CASSQDRGAHYNEQFF; CDR3nt: TGCGCCAGCAGCCAGGACAGGGGAGCCCACTACAATGAGCAGTTCTTC
d_gene: NA; j_gene: TRBJ2-5; v_gene: TRBV6-5; abundance: NA; CDR3aa: CASGMLAQETQYF; CDR3nt: TGTGCCAGCGGCATGCTAGCCCAAGAGACCCAGTACTTC
d_gene: NA; j_gene: TRBJ2-1; v_gene: TRBV5-1; abundance: NA; CDR3aa: CASSLDGSSYNEQFF; CDR3nt: TGCGCCAGCAGCTTGGACGGGAGCTCCTACAATGAGCAGTTCTTC
d_gene: TRBD1; j_gene: TRBJ1-4; v_gene: TRBV9; abundance: NA; CDR3aa: CASSVGGTENEKLFF; CDR3nt: TGTGCCAGCAGCGTAGGTGGGACAGAGAATGAAAAACTGTTTTTT
d_gene: NA; j_gene: TRBJ2-7; v_gene: TRBV5-6; abundance: NA; CDR3aa: CASSLAGFSSYEQYF; CDR3nt: TGTGCCAGCAGCTTGGCAGGGTTCAGCTCCTACGAGCAGTACTTC
d_gene: NA; j_gene: TRBJ2-7; v_gene: TRBV29-1; abundance: NA; CDR3aa: CSVEDSAQGPREQYF; CDR3nt: TGCAGCGTTGAAGATTCTGCCCAGGGTCCGCGGGAGCAGTACTTC
d_gene: TRBD2; j_gene: TRBJ2-1; v_gene: TRBV9; abundance: NA; CDR3aa: CASSVAWAGGYNEQFF; CDR3nt: TGTGCCAGCAGCGTAGCGTGGGCGGGAGGATACAATGAGCAGTTCTTC
d_gene: TRBD2; j_gene: TRBJ2-1; v_gene: TRBV7-7; abundance: NA; CDR3aa: CASSLSGGSSYNEQFF; CDR3nt: TGTGCTAGCAGCTTATCGGGAGGTAGCTCCTACAATGAGCAGTTCTTC
d_gene: TRBD2; j_gene: TRBJ2-1; v_gene: TRBV28; abundance: once; CDR3aa: CASSFHRIQLAGGFREQFF; CDR3nt: TGTGCCAGCAGTTTCCATCGAATCCAACTAGCGGGAGGGTTCCGGGAGCAGTTCTTC